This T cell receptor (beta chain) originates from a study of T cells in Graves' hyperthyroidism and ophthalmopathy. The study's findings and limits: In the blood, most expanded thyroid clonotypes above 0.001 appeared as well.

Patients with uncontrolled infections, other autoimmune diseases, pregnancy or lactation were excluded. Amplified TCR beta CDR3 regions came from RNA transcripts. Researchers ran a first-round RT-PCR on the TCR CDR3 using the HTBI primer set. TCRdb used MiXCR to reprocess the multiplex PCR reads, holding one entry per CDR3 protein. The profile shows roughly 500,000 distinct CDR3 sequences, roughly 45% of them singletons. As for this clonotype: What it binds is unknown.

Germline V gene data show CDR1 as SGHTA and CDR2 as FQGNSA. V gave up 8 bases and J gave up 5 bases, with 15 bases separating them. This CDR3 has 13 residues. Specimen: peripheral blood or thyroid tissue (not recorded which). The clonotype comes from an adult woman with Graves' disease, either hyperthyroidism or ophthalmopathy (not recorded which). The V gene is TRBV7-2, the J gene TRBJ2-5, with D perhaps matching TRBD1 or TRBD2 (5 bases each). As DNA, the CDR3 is TGTGCCAGCTCCAACTTTAGGGACGAGACCCAGTACTTC. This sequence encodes CASSNFRDETQYF.